This T cell receptor (beta chain) comes out of a study of blood T cell repertoires in COVID-19. Method: immunoSEQ multiplex PCR; TCRdb's copy keeps in-frame clones and lacks some. The data show some 45,000 clones, with 87% seen just once and 15% held by the top ten. The sequencing sample was made of peripheral blood. This clonotype originated in a man aged 60 to 69 with active COVID-19.

The DNA of the CDR3 is TGTGCCAGCAGCCGTCGGGAGCGGGGGATTGAGCAGTTCTTC. Amino acid sequence: CASSRRERGIEQFF. The chain joins TRBV14 to TRBJ2-1; 8 positions agree with TRBD2. After removal of 4 bases from V and 9 bases from J, the junction contained 8 bases not matched to a gene. Germline V gene lookup returns CDR1 SGHDN and CDR2 FVKESK. The CDR3 spans 14 residues. Full variable domain (rest looked up from reference TRBV14 and TRBJ2-1): EAGVTQFPSHSVIEKGQTVTLRCDPISGHDNLYWYRRVMGKEIKFLLHFVKESKQDESGMPNNRFLAERTGGTYSTLKVQPAELEDSGVYFCASSRRERGIEQFFGPGTRLTVL.